This T cell receptor (beta chain) stems from a study of OX40 agonist ivuxolimab in advanced cancers. Regarding the study as a whole: Researchers report that CD8+ T cells had, on average, more expanded clones than CD4+. Low normalized clonal expansion also occurred in some nonresponding patients.

This clone showed up just once. Its antigen is not identified. This table comes from immunoSEQ multiplex PCR, and its TCRdb copy is limited to in-frame clones, with some not included. Of more than 10,000 clones in the sample, 85% to 90% were seen once. Germline CDR1 is MDHEN and CDR2 is SYDVKM. V was pared by 6 bases and J by 6 bases, with 23 bases between. The CDR3 has 17 residues. The input for sequencing was CD4+ or CD8+ T cells sorted from blood, taken in a trial of the OX40 agonist ivuxolimab. This clonotype originated in an adult with an advanced solid tumor such as melanoma, head and neck, liver or kidney cancer. V and J are TRBV28 and TRBJ2-2; no reliable D call. In nucleotides, the CDR3 is TGTGCCAGCAGCCCACTCCCTGGGCGGCGTAAATCCGGGGAGCTGTTTTTT. It translates to CASSPLPGRRKSGELFF.